Given below is one TCR beta chain in context. Its antigen remains unidentified. Trimming took 1 base from V and 11 from J, leaving 15 bases between them. The V gene's germline CDR1 is LGHDT and CDR2 YNNKEL (reference sequence). The CDR3 runs to 15 residues. This sample was taken from a study of Ad26.COV2.S vaccination and SARS-CoV-2 variants. General observations from the study: TCR breadth and depth analyses may have underestimated total T cell responses.

Clones were sequenced by immunoSEQ multiplex PCR, and TCRdb holds only the in-frame ones, with some missing. The sample carries some 340,000 clones, around four fifths recorded once. Noted treatment: around 19 received Ad26.COV2.S at low or high dose, single or two shots; 5 received placebo; per-sample allocation not given. Repertoires come from day 63 after the first vaccine or placebo injection. This receptor was taken from a person aged 18-60 years who received the Ad26.COV2.S COVID-19 vaccine or a placebo. The sequences come from peripheral blood, collected in a trial of Ad26.COV2.S vaccine versus placebo. The rearrangement links TRBV3-1 (or the pseudogene TRBV3-2) to TRBJ1-6; a weak D match, TRBD1 (5 bases). CDR3 nucleotide sequence: TGTGCCAGCAGCCAAGTGGCAGGGAGGAGGGCACCCCTCCACTTT. This encodes CASSQVAGRRAPLHF.